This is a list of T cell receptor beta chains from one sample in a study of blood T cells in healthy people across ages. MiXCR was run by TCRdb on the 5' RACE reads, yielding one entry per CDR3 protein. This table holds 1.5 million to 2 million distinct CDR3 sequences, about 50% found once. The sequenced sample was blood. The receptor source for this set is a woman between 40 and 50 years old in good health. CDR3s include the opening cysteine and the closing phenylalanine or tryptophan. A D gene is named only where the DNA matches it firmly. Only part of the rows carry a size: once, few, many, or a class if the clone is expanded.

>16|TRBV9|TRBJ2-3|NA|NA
TGTGCCAGCAGCTCCCGCCTAGCGACCAGCACAGATACGCGGTATTTT
CASSSRLATSTDTRYF
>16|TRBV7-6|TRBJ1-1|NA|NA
TGTGCCAGCAGCTTACCAGGGACAAGGGGTTTCGGTGAAGCTTTCTTT
CASSLPGTRGFGEAFF
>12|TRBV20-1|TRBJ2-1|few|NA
TGCAGTGCTCCTCAGGGTTACAATGAGCAGTTCTTC
CSAPQGYNEQFF
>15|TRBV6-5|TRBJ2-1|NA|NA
TGTGCCAGCAGTTACTCAGCGGCAGCTTACAATGAGCAGTTCTTC
CASSYSAAAYNEQFF
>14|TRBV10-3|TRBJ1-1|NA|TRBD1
TGTGCCATCAGTGAGGGACAGGCGAACACTGAAGCTTTCTTT
CAISEGQANTEAFF
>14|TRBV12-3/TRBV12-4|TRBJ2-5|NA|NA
TGTGCCAGCAAGAGGGGGGTCCTGAGAGAGACCCGGTACTTC
CASKRGVLRETRYF
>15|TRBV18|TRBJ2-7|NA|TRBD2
TGTGCCAGCTCACCACCTAGCGGGGACTTTTACGAGCAGTACTTC
CASSPPSGDFYEQYF
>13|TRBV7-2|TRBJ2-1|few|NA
TGTGCCAGCAGCTCCTGGGGGCTCAATGAGCAGTTCTTC
CASSSWGLNEQFF
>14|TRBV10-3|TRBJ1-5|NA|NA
TGTGCCATCAGTGAGAGGGCCCCCAATCAGCCCCAGCATTTT
CAISERAPNQPQHF
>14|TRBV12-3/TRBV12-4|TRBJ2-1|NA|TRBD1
TGTGCCAGCAGTTCTTCCGGGACAGGGGAGGAGCAGTTCTTC
CASSSSGTGEEQFF
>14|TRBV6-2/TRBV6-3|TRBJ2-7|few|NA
TGTGCCACTTCTGTGGGCAGCCCTTCCTACGAGCAGTACTTC
CATSVGSPSYEQYF
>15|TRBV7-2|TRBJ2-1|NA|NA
TGTGCCAGCAGCTTTGCGGGACAGAGAAACAATGAGCAGTTCTTC
CASSFAGQRNNEQFF
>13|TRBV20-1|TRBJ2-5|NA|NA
TGCAGTGCTACCTTCACAGTCTGGGAGACCCAGTACTTC
CSATFTVWETQYF
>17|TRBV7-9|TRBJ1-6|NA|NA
TGTGCCAGCAGCTTAGCGCTGGCAGGGATGAGTAATTCACCCCTCCACTTT
CASSLALAGMSNSPLHF
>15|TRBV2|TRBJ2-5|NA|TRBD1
TGTGCCAGCAGCGAACAAACAGGGGGCGGGGAGACCCAGTACTTC
CASSEQTGGGETQYF
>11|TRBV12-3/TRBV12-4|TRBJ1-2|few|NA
TGTGCCAGCGTACAGGGAGGGGGCTACACCTTC
CASVQGGGYTF
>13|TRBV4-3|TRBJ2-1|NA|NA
TGCGCCAGCAGCCAAGATCAAGGCAATGAGCAGTTCTTC
CASSQDQGNEQFF
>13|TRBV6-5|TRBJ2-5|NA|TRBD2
TGTGCCAGCAGTCGACTAGCCCGAGAGACCCAGTACTTC
CASSRLARETQYF
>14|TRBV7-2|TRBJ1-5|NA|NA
TGTGCCAGCAGCAAGGACAGCGGTAATCAGCCCCAGCATTTT
CASSKDSGNQPQHF
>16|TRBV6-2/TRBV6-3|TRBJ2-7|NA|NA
TGTGCCAGCACCAACATTGCGGGCGCCAGCTCCTACGAGCAGTACTTC
CASTNIAGASSYEQYF
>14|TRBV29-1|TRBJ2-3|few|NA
TGCAGCGTTGGTGTGCCAGGGAGCACAGATACGCAGTATTTT
CSVGVPGSTDTQYF
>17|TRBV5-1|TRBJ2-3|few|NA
TGCGCCAGCAGCTTGCGCCGGGGCCTCGTTAACAGGGATACGCAGTATTTT
CASSLRRGLVNRDTQYF
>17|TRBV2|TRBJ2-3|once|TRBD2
TGTGCCAGCAGTGAACAAGTTCTAGCGGGGAGCACAGATACGCAGTATTTT
CASSEQVLAGSTDTQYF
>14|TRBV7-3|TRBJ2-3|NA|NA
TGTGCCAGCAGCTCAAAGCCCCTACTCGATACGCAGTATTTT
CASSSKPLLDTQYF
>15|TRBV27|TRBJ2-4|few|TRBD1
TGTGCCAGCAGTTCTCTAGGACAGGGGGCTGACATTCAGTACTTC
CASSSLGQGADIQYF
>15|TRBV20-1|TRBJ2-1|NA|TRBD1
TGCAGTACCTCGGGTCTGGGACAGGGGGCCTCTGAGCAGTTCTTC
CSTSGLGQGASEQFF
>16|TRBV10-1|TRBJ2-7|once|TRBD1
TGCGCCGCGGCCCCTCAACCGGGACAGGGGGCCTACGAGCAGTACTTC
CAAAPQPGQGAYEQYF
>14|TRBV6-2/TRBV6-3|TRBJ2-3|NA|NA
TGTGCCAGCACTAAAGCCCTGGACGCAGATACGCAGTATTTT
CASTKALDADTQYF
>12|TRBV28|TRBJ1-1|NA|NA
TGTGCCAGCAGCCCCCGGGGGCATCAAGCTTTCTTT
CASSPRGHQAFF
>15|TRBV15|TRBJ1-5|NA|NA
TGTGCCACCAGCAGGTGGGCAGGGGCTGGTCAGCCCCAGCATTTT
CATSRWAGAGQPQHF
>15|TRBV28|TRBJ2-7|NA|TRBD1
TGTGCCAGCAGTTCGAAGGGACAGGCATCCTACGAGCAGTACTTC
CASSSKGQASYEQYF
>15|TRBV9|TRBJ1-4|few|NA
TGTGCCAGCAGCAGGGGACTCAGGAGTAATGAAAAACTGTTTTTT
CASSRGLRSNEKLFF
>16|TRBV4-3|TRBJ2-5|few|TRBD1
TGCGCCAGCAGCCAAGACCCTGGGACAGGGAGGGAGACCCAGTACTTC
CASSQDPGTGRETQYF
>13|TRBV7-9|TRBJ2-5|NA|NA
TGTGCCAGCGGCGCAGGGCGGCAAGAGACCCAGTACTTC
CASGAGRQETQYF
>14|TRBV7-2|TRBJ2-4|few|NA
TGTGCCAGCAGCCGGGCAGGGACATCGAACATTCAGTACTTC
CASSRAGTSNIQYF
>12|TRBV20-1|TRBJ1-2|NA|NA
TGCAGTGCTAGGGCCGGGAGGGATGGCTACACCTTC
CSARAGRDGYTF
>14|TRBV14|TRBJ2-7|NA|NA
TGTGCCAGCAGCCAACAGGGGGGCTGGTACGAGCAGTACTTC
CASSQQGGWYEQYF
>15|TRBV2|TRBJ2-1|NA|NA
TGTGCCAGCAGTAGGAACGAAGTGGGTTTCAATGAGCAGTTCTTC
CASSRNEVGFNEQFF
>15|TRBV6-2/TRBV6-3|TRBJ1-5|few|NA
TGTGCCAGCAGTTCTGGGGGGGCCGGCAATCAGCCCCAGCATTTT
CASSSGGAGNQPQHF
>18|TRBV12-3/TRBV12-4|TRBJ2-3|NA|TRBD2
TGTGCCAGCAGCCCCGGCTTGCTAGCGGGGGCCCGAGCAGATACGCAGTATTTT
CASSPGLLAGARADTQYF
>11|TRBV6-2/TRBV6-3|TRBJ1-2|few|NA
TGTGCCAGCAGTTACCCGGGAGGCTACACCTTC
CASSYPGGYTF
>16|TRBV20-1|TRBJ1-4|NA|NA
TGCTTATCCCCTGACAGGCTCTTCGCAACTAATGAAAAACTGTTTTTT
CLSPDRLFATNEKLFF
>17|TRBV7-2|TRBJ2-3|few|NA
TGTGCCAGCAGCTCCCAGGGGGGGGGTACCAGCACAGATACGCAGTATTTT
CASSSQGGGTSTDTQYF
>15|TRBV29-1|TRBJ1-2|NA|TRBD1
TGCAGCGTTGAAAAGGGACAGGGGGCGAACTATGGCTACACCTTC
CSVEKGQGANYGYTF
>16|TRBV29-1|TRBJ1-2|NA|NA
TGCAGCGTTGAAGATCGGGGGCAGCCTTGGGGTTATGGCTACACCTTC
CSVEDRGQPWGYGYTF
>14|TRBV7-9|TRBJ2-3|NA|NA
TGTGCCAGCAGCTCCGGCAGTTTCACAGATACGCAGTATTTT
CASSSGSFTDTQYF
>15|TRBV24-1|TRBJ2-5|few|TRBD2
TGTGCCACCAGCAGCGGGGGGCTGACCAAAGAGACCCAGTACTTC
CATSSGGLTKETQYF